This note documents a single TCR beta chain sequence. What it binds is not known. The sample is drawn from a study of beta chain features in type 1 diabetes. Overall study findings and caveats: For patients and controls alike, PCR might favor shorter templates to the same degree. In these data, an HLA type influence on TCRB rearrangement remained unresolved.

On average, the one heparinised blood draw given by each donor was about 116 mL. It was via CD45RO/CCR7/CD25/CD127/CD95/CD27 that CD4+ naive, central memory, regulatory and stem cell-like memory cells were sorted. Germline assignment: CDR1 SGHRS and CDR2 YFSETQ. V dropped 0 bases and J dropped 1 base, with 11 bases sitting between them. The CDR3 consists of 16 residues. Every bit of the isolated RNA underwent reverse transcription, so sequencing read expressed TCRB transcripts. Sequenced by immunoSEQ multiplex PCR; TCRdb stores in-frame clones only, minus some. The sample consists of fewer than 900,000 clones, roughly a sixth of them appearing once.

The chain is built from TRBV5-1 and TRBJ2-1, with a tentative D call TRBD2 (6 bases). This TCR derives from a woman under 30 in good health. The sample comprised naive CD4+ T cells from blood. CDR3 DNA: TGCGCCAGCAGCTTGGCCGAGGGAGGATCCTACAATGAGCAGTTCTTC. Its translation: CASSLAEGGSYNEQFF.